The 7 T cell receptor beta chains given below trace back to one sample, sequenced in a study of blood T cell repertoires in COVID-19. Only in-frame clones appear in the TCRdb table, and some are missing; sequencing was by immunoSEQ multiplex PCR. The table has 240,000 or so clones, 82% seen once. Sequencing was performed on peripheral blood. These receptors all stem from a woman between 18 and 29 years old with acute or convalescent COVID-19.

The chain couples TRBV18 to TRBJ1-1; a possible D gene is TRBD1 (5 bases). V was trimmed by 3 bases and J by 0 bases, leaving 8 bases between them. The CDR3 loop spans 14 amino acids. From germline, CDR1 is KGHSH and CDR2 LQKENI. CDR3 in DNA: TGTGCCAGCTCACCGGACACGATGAACACTGAAGCTTTCTTT. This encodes CASSPDTMNTEAFF. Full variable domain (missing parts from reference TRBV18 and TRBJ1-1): NAGVMQNPRHLVRRRGQEARLRCSPMKGHSHVYWYRQLPEEGLKFMVYLQKENIIDESGMPKERFSAEFPKEGPSILRIQQVVRGDSAAYFCASSPDTMNTEAFFGQGTRLTVV.

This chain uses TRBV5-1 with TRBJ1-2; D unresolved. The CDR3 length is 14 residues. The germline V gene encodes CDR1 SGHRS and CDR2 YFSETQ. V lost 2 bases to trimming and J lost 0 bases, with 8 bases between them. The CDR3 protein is CASSLQPTNYGYTF. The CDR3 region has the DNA TGCGCCAGCAGCTTACAGCCTACTAACTATGGCTACACCTTC.

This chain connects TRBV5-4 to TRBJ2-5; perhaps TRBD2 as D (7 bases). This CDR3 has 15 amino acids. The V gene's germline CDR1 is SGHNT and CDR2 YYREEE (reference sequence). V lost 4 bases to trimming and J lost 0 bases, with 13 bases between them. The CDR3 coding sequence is TGTGCCAGCAGCCCGGGGGGCGTGGACCAAGAGACCCAGTACTTC. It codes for CASSPGGVDQETQYF. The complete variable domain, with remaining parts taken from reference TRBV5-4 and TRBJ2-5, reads ETGVTQSPTHLIKTRGQQVTLRCSSQSGHNTVSWYQQALGQGPQFIFQYYREEENGRGNFPPRFSGLQFPNYSSELNVNALELDDSALYLCASSPGGVDQETQYFGPGTRLLVL.

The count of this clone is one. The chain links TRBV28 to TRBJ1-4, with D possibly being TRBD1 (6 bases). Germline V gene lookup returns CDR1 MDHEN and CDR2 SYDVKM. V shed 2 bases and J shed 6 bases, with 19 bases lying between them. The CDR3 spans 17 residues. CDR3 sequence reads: CASSLHVPRDTDEKLFF. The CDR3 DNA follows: TGTGCCAGCAGTTTACACGTTCCAAGGGACACCGATGAAAAACTGTTTTTT.

The CDR3, as DNA: TGTGCCAGCAGCTACCTCGGGGCTAGCGGGGCGGGCGGGGAGCTGTTTTTT. Encoded protein: CASSYLGASGAGGELFF. The chain carries TRBV7-8 and TRBJ2-2; the match to TRBD2 covers 9 bases. Germline V gene data show CDR1 as SGHVS and CDR2 as FQNEAQ. V lost 4 bases to trimming and J lost 7 bases; unmatched junction nucleotides: 13. The CDR3 is made up of 17 amino acids.

The chain's CDR3 is CASKGGTGYPGELFF. CDR3 bases: TGTGCCAGCAAGGGTGGGACAGGGTATCCCGGGGAGCTGTTTTTT. The chain couples TRBV25-1 to TRBJ2-2; 9 bases match TRBD1. There are 15 residues in the CDR3. Germline V gene lookup returns CDR1 MGHDK and CDR2 SYGVNS. The V segment lost 7 bases and the J segment 6 bases; nucleotides outside the gene matches: 9.

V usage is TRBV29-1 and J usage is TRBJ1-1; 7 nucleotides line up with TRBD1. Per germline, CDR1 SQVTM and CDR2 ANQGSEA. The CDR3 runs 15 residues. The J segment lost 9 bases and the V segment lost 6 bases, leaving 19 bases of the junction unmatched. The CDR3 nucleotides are TGCAGCGTAGGAGACAGGGCGATCTCAACGTCGAAAGCTTTCTTT. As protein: CSVGDRAISTSKAFF.